This T cell receptor beta chain appears in the sequencing data of a study of blood T cell repertoires in COVID-19 (dated by TCRdb to about 2020). In the study overall: The collaborator samples originated in the United States, Italy and Spain and spanned the acute and convalescent phases of COVID-19. The prospective study material was composed of cDNA or gDNA derived from T cells, B-cell-depleted T cells, or PBMCs. Deeply sampled blood TCRbeta repertoires from subjects exposed to, actively infected with, or recovered from COVID-19 were included in the dataset. The repertoires were released in a freely available public database intended as a resource for research on the immune response to SARS-CoV-2. Samples came from the ongoing ImmuneRACE study (first 160 participants) plus 1,254 subjects from 6 global collaborators. Nearly every sample came with metadata listing a de-identified subject ID, COVID-19 status, age in years and sex. Where HLA class I and class II types were available, the types were taken from metadata supplied by the sample provider, not from assay-based typing. What the work shows at the level of the full study, not this receptor alone: The amount of clinical and demographic metadata varied by source and participant and was provided uncurated.

The CDR3 starts with the cysteine, ends with the phenylalanine, and has 13 residues. The kept DNA is CDR3 alone, 39 bases in frame from the first base. Ends trimmed: V by 10 bases, J by 5 bases; bases unmatched to a gene: 4. Whole blood was collected in K2EDTA tubes by collaborating institutions according to the institutions' own protocols. Collaborator samples were shipped for TCRbeta analysis as frozen whole blood, isolated PBMCs, or DNA extracted from either sample type. To note about this clone: Its antigen remains undetermined. No clone much larger than this one lies a single base away; base qualities are absent.

TCRbeta CDR3 regions were amplified from genomic DNA by means of the immunoSEQ Assay, a bias-controlled multiplex PCR. The original pipeline was this. Nucleated cell counts per sample were estimated from amplification of reference gene primers within the assay. To quantify the absolute abundance of each unique TCRbeta CDR3 rearrangement, sequence reads were collapsed and filtered. For each sample, productive Simpson clonality was calculated by taking the square root of Simpson's diversity index across productive rearrangements. In its TCRdb copy, this immuneACCESS table keeps in-frame sequences only and misses some clones. Where compared with another copy, unresolved V genes explain less than half of these, and the others have no known cause. That table furnishes V, J and clone size, whereas the DNA furnished D and trimming. The sample records about 120,000 clones, 65% to 90% of which are singletons. The top ten constitute approximately 10% of the sample.

The source material was peripheral blood. Recombination linked TRBV12-3 or TRBV12-4 to TRBJ2-5; the junction holds 13 bases that match TRBD2. The sequence was collected from a man older than 75 with acute or convalescent COVID-19. The sequenced DNA is TGTGCCACCGGACTAGCGGGAGAGGAGACCCAGTACTTC. Its coded protein is CATGLAGEETQYF.